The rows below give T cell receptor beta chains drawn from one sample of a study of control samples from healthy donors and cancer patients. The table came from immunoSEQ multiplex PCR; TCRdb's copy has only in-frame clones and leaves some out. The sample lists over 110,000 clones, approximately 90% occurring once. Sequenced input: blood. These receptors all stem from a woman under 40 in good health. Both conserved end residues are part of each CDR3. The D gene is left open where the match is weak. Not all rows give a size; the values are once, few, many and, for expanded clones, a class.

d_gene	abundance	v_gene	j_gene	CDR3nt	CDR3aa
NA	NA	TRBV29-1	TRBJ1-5	TGCAGCGTTGGAGGGGAGCCCCAGCATTTT	CSVGGEPQHF
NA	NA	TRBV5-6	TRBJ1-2	TGTGCCAGCAGCCCTACTAAGACAGGATATGGCTACACCTTC	CASSPTKTGYGYTF
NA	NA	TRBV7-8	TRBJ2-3	TGTGCCAGCAGCTTAAATACGGCCCTAGCGGATACGCAGTATTTT	CASSLNTALADTQYF
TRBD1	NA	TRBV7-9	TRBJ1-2	TGTGCCAGCAGCTTAGCCCAGGGGGATTATAGCGGCTACACCTTC	CASSLAQGDYSGYTF
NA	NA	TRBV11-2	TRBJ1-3	TGTGCCAGCAGCTTAGATTGGGGAGGCACCATATATTTT	CASSLDWGGTIYF
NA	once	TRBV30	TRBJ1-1	TGTGCCTGGAAACCAGGGGAAGGTGAAGCTTTCTTT	CAWKPGEGEAFF
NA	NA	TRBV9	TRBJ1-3	TGTGCCAGCAGCGTAGCGGACAGATCCTTCTCTGGAAACACCATATATTTT	CASSVADRSFSGNTIYF
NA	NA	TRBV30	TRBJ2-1	TGTGCCTTCAGGGAGCTAGAGAATGAGCAGTTCTTC	CAFRELENEQFF
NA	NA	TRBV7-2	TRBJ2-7	TGTGCCAGCAGCCAAGGACCCTTCTACGAGCAGTACTTC	CASSQGPFYEQYF
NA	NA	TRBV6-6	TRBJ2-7	TGTGCCAGCAGTCGGAGTGGGCGTGGAGGGGACTCCTACGAGCAGTACTTC	CASSRSGRGGDSYEQYF